This TCR beta chain was recovered during a study of blood T cell repertoires in COVID-19. Study in general: Nucleic acid was either cDNA or gDNA, and it came from T cells, B-cell-depleted T cells, or PBMCs.

Original processing methods: Counts of nucleated cells, estimated from reference gene primer amplification, were obtained. Method: immunoSEQ multiplex PCR; TCRdb's copy keeps in-frame clones and lacks some. Clone size and V and J calls were adopted from that table, with D and trimming inferred from the DNA. The table has 250,000 or so clones, roughly 88% seen once. V lost 8 bases and J lost 7, with 14 bases in between. Germline V CDR1 and CDR2: LNHDA, SQIVND (reference sequence). This CDR3 contains 12 residues. This receptor was taken from a woman aged 25 to 39 with active or convalescent COVID-19. J is TRBJ1-1 and V is TRBV19; a possible D gene is TRBD1 (5 bases). Sequences were obtained from peripheral blood. CDR3: CASSIQGFEAFF. CDR3 bases: TGTGCCAGTTCAATTCAGGGATTTGAAGCTTTCTTT.